One and the same sample provided the 31 T cell receptor beta chains below, sequenced in a study of metastatic and nonmetastatic thyroid tumors. Thyroid surgery was preceded by no treatment in any patient. TCRdb re-called the PCR reads via MiXCR. The sample consists of about 92,000 clones, 15% of them appearing once. Material for sequencing was blood. The source of these receptors is a female donor with papillary thyroid cancer or a benign thyroid nodule (not recorded which). Some clones in this sample may be carry-over from other donors' samples.

This clone was picked up many times. This rearrangement joins TRBV5-8 to TRBJ2-7; TRBD2 is a possible D gene (6 bases). CDR3 size: 12 residues. Trimming pared 1 base from V and 4 bases from J, leaving 6 bases between. Looked up from germline, CDR1 is SGHTS and CDR2 is YDEGEE. The CDR3 is CASSLREYEQYF. CDR3 bases: TGTGCCAGCAGCTTGCGGGAGTACGAGCAGTACTTC.

This clone has ten or more counts. The V and J genes are TRBV5-1 and TRBJ2-7; D unresolved. CDR1 is SGHRS, CDR2 YFSETQ, per germline. V was trimmed by 0 bases and J by 4 bases, leaving 20 bases between them. The CDR3 loop spans 17 amino acids. This CDR3 reads CASSLAPGGQIPYEQYF. The CDR3 nucleotides read TGCGCCAGCAGCTTGGCTCCCGGTGGGCAGATCCCATACGAGCAGTACTTC.

This clone appeared many times. The chain carries TRBV6-1 and TRBJ2-5; TRBD1 aligns across 7 bases. The CDR3 is 14 amino acids. The V segment lost 4 bases and the J segment 5 bases; nucleotides outside the gene matches: 7. Germline lookup yields CDR1 MNHNS and CDR2 SASEGT. In DNA form, the CDR3 reads TGTGCCAGCAGTGGGAACAGGGGCCGTGAGACCCAGTACTTC. Its translation: CASSGNRGRETQYF.

This clone was recorded many times. This may be a read error: a much more frequent sequence differs by one nucleotide. In the same sample, other DNA sequences code for this CDR3. J is TRBJ1-3 and V is TRBV12-3 or TRBV12-4; a weak D match, TRBD1 (5 bases). The CDR3 contains 14 residues. V was shortened by 0 bases and J by 3 bases, with 6 bases between the two germline ends. The DNA of the CDR3 is TGTGCCAGCAGTTTAGCTCAGGGTGGAAACACCATATATTTT. Its protein product is CASSLAQGGNTIYF.

This clone was seen many times. This chain uses TRBV19 with TRBJ1-5, with 7 positions matching TRBD1. The CDR3 sequence is 17 residues long. Looked up from germline, CDR1 is LNHDA and CDR2 is SQIVND (reference sequence). V shed 3 bases, J shed 2 bases, and the junction held 10 bases outside the gene matches. CDR3 protein: CASSILQGLGGNQPQHF. CDR3 nucleotide sequence: TGTGCCAGTAGTATTTTACAGGGGCTAGGAGGCAATCAGCCCCAGCATTTT.

About this clone itself: One end of the junction is discordant with germline, which a read error may explain. The chain joins TRBV7-2 to TRBJ1-2; D may be TRBD1 (6 bases). CDR1 SGHTA and CDR2 FQGNSA come from the germline V gene. The CDR3 is 15 residues long. The CDR3 region is CASSLGWGQVCGYTF. CDR3 nucleotides: TGTGCCAGCAGTTTAGGCTGGGGGCAGGTGTGTGGCTACACCTTC.

This clone was detected many times. The chain carries TRBV7-2 and TRBJ2-5, with 7 bases identical to TRBD2. CDR1 and CDR2 from the germline V gene are SGHTA and FQGNSA. Losses at the gene ends were 5 bases for V and 5 bases for J; bases not matched to a gene: 5. The CDR3 has 13 amino acids. The CDR3: CASSDGGRETQYF. CDR3 coding DNA: TGTGCCAGCAGCGACGGGGGGAGGGAGACCCAGTACTTC.

Ten or more counts support this clone. The chain employs TRBV11-1 and TRBJ2-1, with 9 bases matching TRBD2. This CDR3 spans 14 amino acids. Germline CDR1 and CDR2: SGHAT and FQDESV (reference sequence). V was clipped by 5 bases and J by 8 bases; unmatched bases: 7. Here the CDR3 DNA reads TGTGCCAGCAGCCAGGGACAGCGGGGGGATGAGCAGTTCTTC. Translation gives CASSQGQRGDEQFF.

This clone was observed at least ten times. The rearrangement uses TRBV5-1 and TRBJ1-1; TRBD1 matches at 8 bases. Losses at the gene ends were 0 bases for V and 3 bases for J; bases not matched to a gene: 4. The CDR3 runs 15 residues. Per germline, CDR1 SGHRS and CDR2 YFSETQ. The CDR3 coding sequence is TGCGCCAGCAGCTTGGCAGGGGGCCAGTACACTGAAGCTTTCTTT. This gives the protein CASSLAGGQYTEAFF. Looking up the rest from reference TRBV5-1 and TRBJ1-1 gives the full variable domain: KAGVTQTPRYLIKTRGQQVTLSCSPISGHRSVSWYQQTPGQGLQFLFEYFSETQRNKGNFPGRFSGRQFSNSRSEMNVSTLELGDSALYLCASSLAGGQYTEAFFGQGTRLTVV.

This clone was recorded at least ten times. The chain carries TRBV7-9 and TRBJ2-3; 11 nucleotides line up with TRBD2. CDR1 is SEHNR, CDR2 FQNEAQ, per germline (reference sequence). V lost 6 bases to trimming and J lost 5 bases; unmatched junction nucleotides: 19. This CDR3 has 19 amino acids. The DNA of the CDR3 is TGTGCCAGCAGTTTACCCACTCACTCACTAGCGGGGGATGGAGATACGCAGTATTTT. Its protein is CASSLPTHSLAGDGDTQYF.

This clone was detected many times. The rearrangement uses TRBV6-4 and TRBJ2-3; 14 nucleotides align to TRBD2. V shed 0 bases, J shed 4 bases, and the junction held 0 bases outside the gene matches. The CDR3 is 16 amino acids. Germline loops: CDR1 MRHNA, CDR2 SNTAGT. The CDR3 bases are TGTGCCAGCAGTGACTCGACTAGCGGGGGGGCAGATACGCAGTATTTT. Translating gives CASSDSTSGGADTQYF.

This clone was observed a handful of times. A read error is possible here, since a much larger clone lies one base away. Other DNA sequences in this specimen translate into the identical CDR3. V is TRBV20-1 and J is TRBJ2-2; 8 nucleotides line up with TRBD2. The CDR3 loop spans 15 amino acids. Trimming cost V 6 bases and J 4 bases; bases outside gene matches: 10. Germline lookup yields CDR1 DFQATT and CDR2 SNEGSKA (reference sequence). This CDR3 is CSANPGGPVTGELFF. The CDR3 nucleotides are TGCAGTGCCAATCCGGGGGGGCCTGTCACCGGGGAGCTGTTTTTT.

This clone was picked up many times. The rearrangement uses TRBV25-1 and TRBJ1-2, with TRBD1 matching over 9 bases. The CDR3 covers 15 residues. Trimming took 7 bases from V and 3 from J; bases not matched to a gene: 9. The germline CDR1 and CDR2 sequences are MGHDK and SYGVNS. The CDR3 sequence: CASKGDTGGDYGYTF. The CDR3 DNA sequence: TGTGCCAGCAAGGGAGACACAGGGGGCGACTATGGCTACACCTTC.

This clone was counted between two and nine times. It may be a read error: a sequence one base away is much more abundant. Other nucleotide sequences in the sample specify the same CDR3. The chain couples TRBV4-1 to TRBJ1-6; D not certain. Germline V gene data show CDR1 as MGHRA and CDR2 as YSYEKL. This CDR3 is 17 amino acids long. V lost 0 bases and J 9 bases, leaving 18 bases between the germline ends. The chain's CDR3 is CASSQDLARSMVSPLHF. In nucleotides, the CDR3 is TGCGCCAGCAGCCAAGATCTGGCGCGGTCTATGGTTTCACCCCTCCACTTT.

This clone was seen ten or more times. The chain couples TRBV7-9 to TRBJ1-3; D is undetermined. The CDR3 covers 13 residues. Per the germline V gene, CDR1 is SEHNR and CDR2 is FQNEAQ (reference sequence). Trimming stripped 6 bases from V and 3 bases from J, with 9 bases between. Here the CDR3 DNA reads TGTGCCAGCAGAAATGGATTTGGAAACACCATATATTTT. Protein: CASRNGFGNTIYF.

This clone has a count of ten or more. The rearrangement joins TRBV3-1 to TRBJ2-2, with D perhaps matching TRBD1 (6 bases). The germline V and J ends were trimmed by 4 bases and 5 bases, with 20 bases remaining between them. Germline CDR1 is LGHDT and CDR2 is YNNKEL (reference sequence). The CDR3 contains 17 residues. The CDR3 DNA follows: TGTGCCAGCAGCCTGCGTCGAATCTCACAGGGTACCGGGGAGCTGTTTTTT. It codes for CASSLRRISQGTGELFF.

This clone was counted a few times. Mismatch with germline at one junction end may stem from a read error. The chain couples TRBV28 to TRBJ2-7; D is perhaps TRBD1 (6 bases). This CDR3 contains 13 residues. The germline V gene encodes CDR1 MDHEN and CDR2 SYDVKM. CDR3 in amino acids: CASTPGGSYEKYF. Here the CDR3 DNA reads TGTGCCAGCACCCCTGGGGGCTCCTACGAGAAGTACTTC.

This clone was found many times. This chain uses TRBV19 with TRBJ1-1; D is ambiguous. The V gene's germline CDR1 is LNHDA and CDR2 SQIVND (reference sequence). V gave up 4 bases and J gave up 1 base, with 7 bases separating them. The CDR3 loop spans 13 amino acids. CDR3 amino acids: CASSTPRNTEAFF. The CDR3 DNA reads as TGTGCCAGTAGTACACCCAGGAACACTGAAGCTTTCTTT.

This clone was counted at least ten times. The gene calls are TRBV20-1 and TRBJ2-5; D remains ambiguous. The ends were cut back, 6 bases at V and 2 bases at J, with 7 bases in the middle. CDR1 DFQATT and CDR2 SNEGSKA come from the germline V gene (reference sequence). This CDR3 is 11 amino acids long. The CDR3 is CSATPQETQYF. The DNA of the CDR3 is TGCAGTGCCACCCCGCAAGAGACCCAGTACTTC.

Notes on this clone: Compared with germline, one end of the junction differs, possibly owing to a read error. The CDR3 coding sequence is TGTGCCAACAGTTTGGTCATCCCCACCACCGGGGAGCTGTTTTTT. Translating gives CANSLVIPTTGELFF. The chain combines TRBV12-3 or TRBV12-4 with TRBJ2-2; D is ambiguous. This CDR3 has 15 residues.

This clone has a handful of counts. Germline is not matched at one junction end, which may reflect a read error. The V and J genes are TRBV12-3 or TRBV12-4 and TRBJ2-6; TRBD1 matches 7 bases. The CDR3 runs to 16 residues. The DNA of the CDR3 is TGTGCCAGCAGTCGGGGCACAGGGGACGGGGACAACGTCCTGACTTTC. This sequence encodes CASSRGTGDGDNVLTF.

The sample holds many counts of this clone. The chain couples TRBV6-1 to TRBJ1-5; no firm D call. Deletions cut 5 bases from V and 5 bases from J, with 10 bases between. The CDR3 has 13 residues. CDR1 is MNHNS, CDR2 SASEGT, per germline. For the CDR3, the DNA is TGTGCCAGCAGTCTCCGGTTCGATCAGCCCCAGCATTTT. Its translation: CASSLRFDQPQHF.

The chain uses TRBV9 and TRBJ1-2; D is unclear. The CDR3 consists of 16 residues. V lost 0 bases, J lost 4 bases, and 16 bases lay in between. In germline, CDR1 is SGDLS, CDR2 YYNGEE. The CDR3 DNA sequence: TGTGCCAGCAGCGTAGAGACGGGCCGCCCCTTCTATGGCTACACCTTC. Its protein is CASSVETGRPFYGYTF. Using reference TRBV9 and TRBJ1-2 for the parts outside the CDR3, the full variable domain is DSGVTQTPKHLITATGQRVTLRCSPRSGDLSVYWYQQSLDQGLQFLIQYYNGEERAKGNILERFSAQQFPDLHSELNLSSLELGDSALYFCASSVETGRPFYGYTFGSGTRLTVV.

There are many counts of this clone. The rearrangement links TRBV20-1 to TRBJ1-2, with 9 bases identical to TRBD1. Losses at the gene ends were 3 bases for V and 8 bases for J; bases not matched to a gene: 10. Germline lookup yields CDR1 DFQATT and CDR2 SNEGSKA (reference sequence). The CDR3 extends over 14 amino acids. CDR3 sequence (DNA): TGCAGTGCTAGCGATAGACAGGGGGGTTTGGGCTACACCTTC. Amino acids: CSASDRQGGLGYTF.

This clone was seen repeatedly, ten times or more. The chain has TRBV5-1 and TRBJ2-3; 7 bases are shared with TRBD1. This CDR3 contains 18 residues. Germline CDR1 reads SGHRS; CDR2 reads YFSETQ. Trimming took 6 bases from V and 8 from J; bases not matched to a gene: 24. CDR3 nucleotide sequence: TGCGCCAGCATCTTCTGGACAGGTGAACAATTACTCCCAGGTACGCAGTATTTT. It translates to CASIFWTGEQLLPGTQYF.

On this clone: A much larger clone is a single base away; this may be a read error. The same CDR3 arises from other DNA sequences in this sample as well. For the CDR3, the DNA is TGTGCCAGCAGTCTAGGGGGCCCGGAGACTCAGTACTTC. It yields the protein CASSLGGPETQYF. The genes are TRBV14 and TRBJ2-5; 7 nucleotides match TRBD1. The germline CDR1 and CDR2 sequences are SGHDN and FVKESK. The CDR3 covers 13 residues.

This clone was found many times. The chain's CDR3 is CATSDVGAGMGTGELFF. Written as DNA, the CDR3 is TGTGCCACCAGTGACGTCGGGGCAGGGATGGGCACCGGGGAGCTGTTTTTT. This sequence joins TRBV24-1 and TRBJ2-2; possibly TRBD1 or TRBD2 for D (5 bases each). The CDR3 is 17 amino acids. Trimming took off 4 bases at V and 4 bases at J, with 18 bases between the two ends. CDR1 is KGHDR and CDR2 is SFDVKD in the germline V gene.

In this sample, this clone turned up many times. The rearrangement links TRBV4-2 to TRBJ2-7; D remains ambiguous. Germline lookup yields CDR1 LGHNA and CDR2 YNFKEQ. This CDR3 spans 15 amino acids. The V end lost 4 bases, the J end lost 0 bases, and 13 bases lay between the germline ends. The DNA for the CDR3 is TGTGCCAGCAGCCGCGGACGTCTACCCTCCTACGAGCAGTACTTC. Protein product: CASSRGRLPSYEQYF.

The chain combines TRBV29-1 with TRBJ1-1; the D gene is possibly TRBD1 (6 bases). This CDR3 has 14 residues. The V and J ends lost 4 bases and 5 bases respectively, with 17 bases between them. Germline lookup yields CDR1 SQVTM and CDR2 ANQGSEA. CDR3 loop: CSVGLGAIGTEAFF. CDR3 sequence (DNA): TGCAGCGTTGGGTTGGGGGCGATTGGGACTGAAGCTTTCTTT.

This clone was recorded at least ten times. This rearrangement joins TRBV19 to TRBJ1-5, with a possible D match to TRBD1 (5 bases). Germline lookup yields CDR1 LNHDA and CDR2 SQIVND (reference sequence). V lost 5 bases and J lost 9, with 17 bases in between. There are 14 residues in the CDR3. In DNA form, the CDR3 reads TGTGCCAGTAGTTGGGGGAGGGGAGAGTTGCCCCAGCATTTT. It yields the protein CASSWGRGELPQHF.

This clone was recorded at least ten times. The chain combines TRBV7-9 with TRBJ2-3, with D tentatively TRBD1 or TRBD2 (5 bases each). V lost 4 bases and J 4 bases, leaving 6 bases between the germline ends. CDR3 length: 12 residues. Germline assignment: CDR1 SEHNR and CDR2 FQNEAQ (reference sequence). CDR3 DNA: TGTGCCAGCAGCTCGGGGCCAGATACGCAGTATTTT. Protein sequence: CASSSGPDTQYF.